One sample yielded the 2 T cell receptor beta chains listed below, sequenced in a study of blood T cell repertoires in COVID-19 (dated by TCRdb to the early 2020s). Preparation of the library involved the immunoSEQ multiplex PCR assay. TCRdb carries this immuneACCESS record with in-frame sequences only. Its versions omit some clonotypes, under half of them owing to an unresolved V gene in the studies checked, with the rest unexplained. The sample includes about 260,000 clones, with approximately 80% observed a single time. The ten most abundant clones make up less than 10% of the sample. Sequenced input: peripheral blood. The origin of the receptors is a human donor in a cohort sampled during active COVID-19.

This rearrangement joins TRBV14 to TRBJ2-7, with TRBD2 identical over 9 bases. The trim removed 0 bases at V and 7 bases at J, leaving 16 bases unmatched. Germline CDR1 is SGHDN and CDR2 is FVKESK. The CDR3 loop spans 18 amino acids. In nucleotides, the CDR3 is TGTGCCAGCAGCCAAGAATGGGGGCGCGGGAGGGCCTCGCGAGAGCAGTACTTC. This encodes CASSQEWGRGRASREQYF.

This chain connects TRBV24-1 to TRBJ1-6; 8 bases fit TRBD1. J gave up 10 bases and V 1 base, and 20 bases lay outside the gene matches. This CDR3 spans 20 amino acids. Germline assignment: CDR1 KGHDR and CDR2 SFDVKD. Here the CDR3 reads CATSDFWGQVKVREGSPLHF. For the CDR3, the DNA is TGTGCCACCAGTGATTTCTGGGGACAGGTTAAGGTAAGGGAAGGGTCACCCCTCCACTTT.